This T cell receptor (beta chain) emerged from a study of technical replicates of blood from a handful of donors. Produced via immunoSEQ multiplex PCR; TCRdb's table is partial and in-frame only. The data contain roughly 67,000 clones, 95% to 98% of them singletons. Trimming took 8 bases from V and 5 from J, leaving 15 bases between them. The germline CDR1 and CDR2 sequences are SNHLY and FYNNEI. This CDR3 has 13 residues. The sample consisted of T cells isolated from PBMCs. This clonotype was obtained from a human donor in good health. The J gene is TRBJ2-5, the V gene TRBV2; D possibly corresponds to TRBD1 (6 bases). The CDR3 coding sequence is TGTGCCAGCGACTCAGGGGTCGGGGAGACCCAGTACTTC. Protein: CASDSGVGETQYF.